The sequence of this TCR beta chain was determined in a study of early T cells in non-severe SARS-CoV-2 infection. Germline values: CDR1 SQVTM, CDR2 ANQGSEA. The CDR3 totals 13 residues. V was cut by 6 bases and J by 1 base, with 9 bases left in between. This clonotype occurred many times. Molecules of cDNA were individually given unique molecular identifiers that were attached to them. TCRdb reprocessed the 5' RACE reads with MiXCR, giving one entry per CDR3 protein. The sample lists 50,000 or so distinct CDR3 sequences, 5.6% occurring once. The receptor comes from an adult who was a healthcare worker with PCR-confirmed SARS-CoV-2 infection or an uninfected control (not recorded which). Input material: whole blood. The rearrangement links TRBV29-1 to TRBJ2-2; possibly TRBD1 or TRBD2 for D (5 bases each). Written as DNA, the CDR3 is TGCAGCGTCCGGGACGGGAACACCGGGGAGCTGTTTTTT. This codes for CSVRDGNTGELFF.